The T cell receptor beta chain described here comes from a study of OX40 agonist ivuxolimab in advanced cancers. General study findings and limits: Relative to CD4+, CD8+ T cells held more expanded clones on average.

The CDR3 is 13 residues long. Germline V CDR1 and CDR2: GTSNPN, SVGIG (reference sequence). After removal of 5 bases from V and 4 bases from J, the junction contained 6 bases not matched to a gene. TCRdb keeps only in-frame clones here, not all; method: immunoSEQ multiplex PCR. The sample contains some 100,000 clones, approximately 90% of which appear only once. To note about this clone: No antigen is known for it.

This sequence was found in an adult with an advanced solid tumor such as melanoma, head and neck, liver or kidney cancer. The sequencing here drew on CD4+ or CD8+ T cells sorted from blood, taken in a trial of the OX40 agonist ivuxolimab. The chain employs TRBV30 and TRBJ1-1; 8 nucleotides match TRBD1. CDR3 sequence: CAWWTGRVTEAFF. CDR3 nucleotide sequence: TGTGCCTGGTGGACAGGGAGGGTCACTGAAGCTTTCTTT. Filled out from reference TRBV30 and TRBJ1-1, the complete variable domain reads SQTIHQWPATLVQPVGSPLSLECTVEGTSNPNLYWYRQAAGRGLQLLFYSVGIGQISSEVPQNLSASRPQDRQFILSSKKLLLSDSGFYLCAWWTGRVTEAFFGQGTRLTVV.